The clone carrying this T cell receptor beta chain was counted a few times. Its specificity is not known. Sample-barcoded 5' priming and a J-beta primer mix drove a second PCR of roughly 6 to 12 cycles. TCRdb analysed the 5' RACE reads with MiXCR anew, one entry per CDR3 protein. Of about 800,000 distinct CDR3 sequences in the sample, about three fifths are singletons; the top ten hold around 20%. The CDR3 sequence is 13 residues long. Germline V CDR1 and CDR2: MNHEY, SVGAGI. V was cut by 8 bases and J by 0 bases, with 10 bases left in between. This sample was taken from a study of blood T cells in healthy people across ages. Findings of the study overall: PBMC samples, being unsorted, prevented any conclusive comparison of naive and antigen-experienced cells. When one million T cells were used, diversity estimates were thought to be underestimates.

The chain uses TRBV6-5 and TRBJ2-5, with no clear D. This receptor was taken from a man in his thirties or forties in good health. What was sequenced was blood. CDR3 nucleotide sequence: TGTGCCAGCCGCCTTCGGTACCAAGAGACCCAGTACTTC. As protein: CASRLRYQETQYF.